The sequence of this T cell receptor beta chain was determined in a study of OX40 agonist ivuxolimab in advanced cancers. Study-wide context: With ivuxolimab, an agonistic anti-OX40 (CD134) antibody, patients were treated.

Trimming stripped 0 bases from V and 2 bases from J, with 7 bases between. Germline V gene sequence: CDR1 MNHNY, CDR2 SVGAGI (reference sequence). The CDR3 loop spans 14 amino acids. Comments on this clone: Its antigen is currently unknown.

Study conclusions and caveats: The study did not work out the antigen specificity of the expanded peripheral T cells. People who partly responded at 0.1-3.0 mg/kg had some of the least clonal expansion seen. In general, CD8+ T cells held more expanded clones than CD4+ did, on average.

Profiled with immunoSEQ multiplex PCR; TCRdb holds only in-frame clones, not every one. The data contain about 61,000 clones, around 83% of them singletons. This sample comprised CD4+ or CD8+ T cells sorted from blood, obtained in a trial of the OX40 agonist ivuxolimab. The chain recombines TRBV6-6 with TRBJ1-2; D gene uncertain. The receptor's source is an adult with an advanced solid tumor such as melanoma, head and neck, liver or kidney cancer. As DNA, the CDR3 is TGTGCCAGCAGTTACTCGAAAGGAAACTATGGCTACACCTTC. Protein product: CASSYSKGNYGYTF.